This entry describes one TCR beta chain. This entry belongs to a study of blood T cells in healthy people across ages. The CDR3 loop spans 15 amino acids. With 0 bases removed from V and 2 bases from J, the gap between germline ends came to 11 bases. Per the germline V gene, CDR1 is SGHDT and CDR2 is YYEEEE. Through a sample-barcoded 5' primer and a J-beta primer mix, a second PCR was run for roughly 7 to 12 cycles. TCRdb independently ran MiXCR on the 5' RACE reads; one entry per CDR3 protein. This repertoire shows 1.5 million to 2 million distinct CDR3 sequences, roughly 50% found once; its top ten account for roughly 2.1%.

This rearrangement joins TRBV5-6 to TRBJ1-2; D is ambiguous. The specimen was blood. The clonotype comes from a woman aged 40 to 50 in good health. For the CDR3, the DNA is TGTGCCAGCAGCTTGGAGCCAGATACAAACTATGGCTACACCTTC. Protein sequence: CASSLEPDTNYGYTF.